The rows below give T cell receptor beta chains drawn from one sample of a study of blood T cell repertoires in COVID-19. Only in-frame clones appear in the TCRdb table, and some are missing; sequencing was by immunoSEQ multiplex PCR. The data show about 180,000 clones, approximately 85% seen once. The sample taken for sequencing was PBMCs or T cells enriched from blood (not recorded which). The source of these receptors is a woman in her twenties or thirties who had recovered from COVID-19. The CDR3 runs from the conserved cysteine through the conserved F or W. A D gene is named only where the DNA matches it firmly. The size of a clone is reported for some rows only, either as once, few or many, or as a class for expanded clones.

>TRBV19|TRBJ1-2|TRBD1|-
CASTSQGSLGYGYTF
TGTGCCAGTACTTCACAGGGGTCCCTCGGCTATGGCTACACCTTC
>TRBV6-5|TRBJ1-2|-|-
CASSYAGRTYGYTF
TGTGCCAGCAGTTATGCGGGACGGACATACGGCTACACCTTC
>TRBV4-2|TRBJ2-2|-|-
CASSQDGDNTGELFF
TGTGCCAGCAGCCAAGATGGGGACAACACTGGGGAGCTGTTTTTT
>TRBV4-2|TRBJ2-7|-|-
CASSQVSPYPIEQYF
TGTGCCAGCAGCCAAGTCTCCCCCTACCCCATCGAGCAGTACTTC
>TRBV28|TRBJ2-2|TRBD1|-
CASSFGTGVTGELFF
TGTGCCAGCAGTTTTGGGACAGGAGTCACCGGGGAGCTGTTTTTT
>TRBV10-3|TRBJ2-1|TRBD2|-
CAIRDHTGTPTSGRANEQFF
TGTGCCATCAGAGATCATACCGGGACACCAACTAGCGGGAGGGCCAATGAGCAGTTCTTC
>TRBV6-5|TRBJ1-6|-|-
CASSYSGGWNSPLHF
TGTGCCAGCAGTTACTCAGGGGGTTGGAATTCACCCCTCCACTTT
>TRBV5-4|TRBJ2-7|TRBD2|-
CASSLPLAGSLEQYF
TGTGCCAGCAGCTTGCCTCTAGCGGGATCCCTCGAGCAGTACTTC
>TRBV5-5|TRBJ2-7|TRBD1|-
CASRPDRGLGEQYF
TGTGCCAGCCGACCGGACAGGGGGCTGGGAGAGCAGTACTTC
>TRBV7-2|TRBJ2-1|-|-
CASSALGLIYNEQFF
TGTGCCAGCAGCGCGCTGGGACTCATCTACAATGAGCAGTTCTTC
>TRBV27|TRBJ1-2|-|-
CASSLVEGDGYTF
TGTGCCAGCAGTTTAGTCGAAGGAGATGGCTACACCTTC
>TRBV25-1|TRBJ2-3|TRBD2|-
CASSGGTSAPDTQYF
TGTGCCAGCAGCGGAGGGACTAGCGCCCCAGATACGCAGTATTTT
>TRBV27|TRBJ2-1|TRBD2|-
CASSRLAGRYNEQFF
TGTGCCAGCAGTAGACTAGCGGGGAGATACAATGAGCAGTTCTTC
>TRBV5-6|TRBJ1-3|-|-
CASSLDDRSSGNTIYF
TGTGCCAGCAGCTTGGACGACCGGAGCTCTGGAAACACCATATATTTT
>TRBV7-9|TRBJ1-6|-|-
CASSSHGGAPLHF
TGTGCCAGCAGCTCCCATGGGGGGGCACCCCTCCACTTT
>TRBV29-1|TRBJ1-2|TRBD1|once
CSVDAGDRPSNYGYTF
TGCAGCGTTGATGCTGGGGACAGGCCGTCTAACTATGGCTACACCTTC